The clone carrying this T cell receptor (beta chain) was found many times. The source of the sample is a study of blood T cell repertoires in COVID-19. The overall study: There were acute and convalescent COVID-19 samples, and they came from the United States, Italy and Spain. T cells, B-cell-depleted T cells, or PBMCs supplied cDNA or gDNA.

Original processing notes: Amplification with reference gene primers provided the estimates of nucleated cell counts. Profiled with immunoSEQ multiplex PCR; TCRdb holds only in-frame clones, not every one. V and J calls and clone size come straight from that table; D and trimming were deduced from the DNA. The sample shows more than 40,000 clones, around four fifths of them seen only once. Losses at the gene ends were 7 bases for V and 2 bases for J; bases not matched to a gene: 4. This CDR3 contains 13 residues. Germline CDR1 is SGHNT and CDR2 is YENEEA. Material for sequencing was peripheral blood. This chain links TRBV11-3 with TRBJ1-2; the match to TRBD1 covers 7 bases. The sequence came from a human donor with acute or convalescent COVID-19. The donor label of this sample is uncertain. The CDR3 sequence: CASTEQGNYGYTF. The DNA of the CDR3 is TGTGCCAGCACCGAACAGGGGAACTATGGCTACACCTTC.